The source of this T cell receptor (beta chain) is a study of CD8+ T cells in alopecia areata. Both peripheral blood and punch biopsies of lesional scalp skin were obtained from patients who had alopecia areata. Separation by sorting yielded CD4+ and CD8+ T cells from PBMCs. Reverse transcription of extracted RNA yielded cDNA, which provided the sequencing template. Sequencing was performed with immunoSEQ multiplex PCR; in TCRdb, only in-frame clones are kept and a portion is missing. The sample holds 100,000 to 150,000 clones, 40% to 55% seen once. Material for sequencing was NKG2D-low CD8+ T cells sorted from blood. This TCR came from a human donor with alopecia areata.

The CDR3 sequence: CAIGTGNTYEQYF. The DNA for the CDR3 is TGTGCCATTGGGACAGGGAATACCTACGAGCAGTACTTC. The chain uses TRBV11-1 and TRBJ2-7, with 9 bases that match TRBD1. This CDR3 comprises 13 residues. Germline V gene lookup returns CDR1 SGHAT and CDR2 FQDESV (reference sequence). V was clipped by 10 bases and J by 2 bases; unmatched bases: 6. The full variable domain, its missing parts supplied by reference TRBV11-1 and TRBJ2-7, is EAEVAQSPRYKITEKSQAVAFWCDPISGHATLYWYRQILGQGPELLVQFQDESVVDDSQLPKDRFSAERLKGVDSTLKIQPAELGDSAMYLCAIGTGNTYEQYFGPGTRLTVT.